This TCR beta chain was captured in a study of cytomegalovirus exposure and HLA in healthy donors. Study context: 81% of 350 to 400 genotyped donors fell in the Caucasian-associated ancestry cluster.

Study-level points and caveats: Earlier analysis yielded a pattern in which most TCR beta V segments were productive about 90% or about 30% of the time. By a later analysis, the bulk of CMV-associated TCR beta chains appeared HLA-restricted. An apparent linkage of common viral pathogens to several of the most significant clusters emerged in a later analysis.

PCR amplification relied on 60 Vbeta primers (plus 13 Jbeta primers). Libraries were prepared by immunoSEQ multiplex PCR; TCRdb keeps only in-frame clonotypes and omits some of them. The sample consists of about 82,000 clones, roughly 80% of them appearing once. Concerning this clone itself: What it binds is unknown.

The CDR3 runs 18 residues. The germline V gene encodes CDR1 SNHLY and CDR2 FYNNEI. With V trimmed by 7 bases and J by 0 bases, 8 bases remained unmatched. Sequenced material: PBMCs. This TCR derives from a human donor in good health. The chain carries TRBV2 and TRBJ2-1; 14 bases match TRBD2. CDR3 in amino acids: CASTKTSGGASSYNEQFF. CDR3 coding DNA: TGTGCCAGCACCAAGACTAGCGGGGGGGCCAGCTCCTACAATGAGCAGTTCTTC.